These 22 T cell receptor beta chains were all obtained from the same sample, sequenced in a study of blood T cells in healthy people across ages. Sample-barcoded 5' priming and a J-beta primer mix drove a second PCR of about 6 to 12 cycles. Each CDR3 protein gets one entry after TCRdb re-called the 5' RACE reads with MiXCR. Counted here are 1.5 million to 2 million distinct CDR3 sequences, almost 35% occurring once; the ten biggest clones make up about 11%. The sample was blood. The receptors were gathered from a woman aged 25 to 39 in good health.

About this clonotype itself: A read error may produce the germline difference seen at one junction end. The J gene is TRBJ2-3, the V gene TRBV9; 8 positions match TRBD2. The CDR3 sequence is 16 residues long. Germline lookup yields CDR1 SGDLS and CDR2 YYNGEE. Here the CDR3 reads CAGSVKSGGSADTQYF. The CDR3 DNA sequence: TGTGCCGGCAGCGTTAAAAGCGGGGGCTCGGCAGATACGCAGTATTTT.

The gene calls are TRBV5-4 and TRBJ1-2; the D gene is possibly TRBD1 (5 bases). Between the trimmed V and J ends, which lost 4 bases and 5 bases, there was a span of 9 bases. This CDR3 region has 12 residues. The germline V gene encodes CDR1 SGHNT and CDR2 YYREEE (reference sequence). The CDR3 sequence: CASSNQGYGYTF. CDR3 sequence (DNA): TGTGCCAGCAGCAACCAGGGTTATGGCTACACCTTC.

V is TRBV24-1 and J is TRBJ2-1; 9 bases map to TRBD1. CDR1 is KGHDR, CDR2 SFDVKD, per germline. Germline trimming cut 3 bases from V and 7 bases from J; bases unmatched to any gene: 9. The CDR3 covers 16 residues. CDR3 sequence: CATSDPRRDRANEQFF. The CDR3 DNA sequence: TGTGCCACCAGTGATCCCAGGCGGGACAGGGCAAATGAGCAGTTCTTC.

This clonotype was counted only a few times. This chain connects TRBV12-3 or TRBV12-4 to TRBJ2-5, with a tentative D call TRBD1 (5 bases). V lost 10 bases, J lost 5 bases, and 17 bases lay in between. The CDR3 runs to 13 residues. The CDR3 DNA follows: TGTGCCACCGGGCCCGATTCAGGGGAGACCCAGTACTTC. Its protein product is CATGPDSGETQYF.

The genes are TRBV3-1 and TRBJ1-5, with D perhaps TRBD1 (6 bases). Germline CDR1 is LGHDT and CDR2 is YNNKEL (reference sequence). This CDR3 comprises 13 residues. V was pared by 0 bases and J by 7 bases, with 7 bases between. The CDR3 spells CASSQDGQQPQHF. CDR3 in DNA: TGTGCCAGCAGCCAAGATGGACAGCAGCCCCAGCATTTT.

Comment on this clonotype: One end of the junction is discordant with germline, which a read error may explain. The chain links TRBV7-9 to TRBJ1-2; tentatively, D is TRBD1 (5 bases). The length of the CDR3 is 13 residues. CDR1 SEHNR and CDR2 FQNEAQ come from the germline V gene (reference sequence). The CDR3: CASGFRGVDGYTF. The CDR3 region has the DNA TGTGCCAGCGGCTTTAGGGGAGTTGATGGCTACACCTTC.

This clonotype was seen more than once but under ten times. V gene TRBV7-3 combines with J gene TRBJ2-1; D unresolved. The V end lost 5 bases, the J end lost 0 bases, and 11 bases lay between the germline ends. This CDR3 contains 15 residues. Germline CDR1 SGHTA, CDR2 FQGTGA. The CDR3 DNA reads TGTGCCAGCAGCCTTGAGGCTAGCTCCTACAATGAGCAGTTCTTC. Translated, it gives CASSLEASSYNEQFF.

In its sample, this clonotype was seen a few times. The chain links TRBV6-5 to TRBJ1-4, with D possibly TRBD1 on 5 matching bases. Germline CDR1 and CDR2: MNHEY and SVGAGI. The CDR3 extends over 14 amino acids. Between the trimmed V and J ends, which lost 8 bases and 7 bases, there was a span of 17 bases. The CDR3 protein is CASSKRPGLEKLFF. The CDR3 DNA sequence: TGTGCCAGCTCGAAAAGGCCGGGGCTTGAAAAACTGTTTTTT.

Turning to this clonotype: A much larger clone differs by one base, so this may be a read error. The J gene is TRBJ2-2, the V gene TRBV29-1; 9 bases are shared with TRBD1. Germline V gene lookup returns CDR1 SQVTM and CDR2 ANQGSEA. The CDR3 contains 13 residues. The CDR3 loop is CSAWTGDTGEPFF. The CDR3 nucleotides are TGCAGCGCCTGGACAGGGGACACCGGGGAGCCGTTTTTT.

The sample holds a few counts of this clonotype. The CDR3 is CSVDWLGTEAFF. In nucleotides, the CDR3 is TGCAGCGTTGATTGGTTAGGGACTGAAGCTTTCTTT. The genes are TRBV29-1 and TRBJ1-1; D is unclear. V was pared by 3 bases and J by 5 bases, with 10 bases between. From germline, CDR1 is SQVTM and CDR2 ANQGSEA. CDR3 length equals 12 residues.

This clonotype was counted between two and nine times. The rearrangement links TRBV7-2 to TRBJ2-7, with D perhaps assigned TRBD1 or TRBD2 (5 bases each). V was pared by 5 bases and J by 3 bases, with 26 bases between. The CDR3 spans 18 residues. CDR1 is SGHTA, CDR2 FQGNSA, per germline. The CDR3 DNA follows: TGTGCCAGCAGCCCGGGGCAGGATGAGAGTCGGAATAACTACGAGCAGTACTTC. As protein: CASSPGQDESRNNYEQYF. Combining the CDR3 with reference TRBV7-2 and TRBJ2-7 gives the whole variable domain GAGVSQSPSNKVTEKGKDVELRCDPISGHTALYWYRQSLGQGLEFLIYFQGNSAPDKSGLPSDRFSAERTGGSVSTLTIQRTQQEDSAVYLCASSPGQDESRNNYEQYFGPGTRLTVT.

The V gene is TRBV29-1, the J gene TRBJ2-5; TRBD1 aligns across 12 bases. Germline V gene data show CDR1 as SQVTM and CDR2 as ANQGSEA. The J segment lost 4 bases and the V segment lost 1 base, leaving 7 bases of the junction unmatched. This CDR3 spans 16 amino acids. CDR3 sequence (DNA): TGCAGCGTTGAAGTTGGGACAGGGGGCTTTGTAGAGACCCAGTACTTC. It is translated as CSVEVGTGGFVETQYF.

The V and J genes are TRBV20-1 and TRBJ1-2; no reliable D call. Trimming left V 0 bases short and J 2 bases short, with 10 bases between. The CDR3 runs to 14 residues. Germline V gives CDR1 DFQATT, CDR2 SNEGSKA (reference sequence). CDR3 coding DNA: TGCAGTGCTAGAGATCAAGGACGGAACTATGGCTACACCTTC. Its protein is CSARDQGRNYGYTF.

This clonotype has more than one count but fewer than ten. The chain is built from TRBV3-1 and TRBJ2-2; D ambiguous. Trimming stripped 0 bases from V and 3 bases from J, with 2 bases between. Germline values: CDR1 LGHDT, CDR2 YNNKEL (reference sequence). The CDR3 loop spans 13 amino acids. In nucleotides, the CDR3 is TGTGCCAGCAGCCAAGATGACACCGGGGAGCTGTTTTTT. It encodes CASSQDDTGELFF.

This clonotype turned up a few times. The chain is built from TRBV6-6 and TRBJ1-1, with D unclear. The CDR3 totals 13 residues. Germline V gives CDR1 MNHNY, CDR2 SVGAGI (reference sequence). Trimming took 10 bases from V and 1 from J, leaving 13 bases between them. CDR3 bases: TGTGCCATTGGACGAGAGGGGAACACTGAAGCTTTCTTT. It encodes CAIGREGNTEAFF.

DNA for the CDR3: TGTGCCAGCAGGGAAAAAGCGGGAGGGCCTCACGAGCAGTACTTC. Translating it yields CASREKAGGPHEQYF. The chain employs TRBV6-6 and TRBJ2-7; TRBD2 aligns across 10 bases. V lost 6 bases to trimming and J lost 5 bases; unmatched junction nucleotides: 10. This CDR3 contains 15 residues. Germline V CDR1 and CDR2: MNHNY, SVGAGI (reference sequence).

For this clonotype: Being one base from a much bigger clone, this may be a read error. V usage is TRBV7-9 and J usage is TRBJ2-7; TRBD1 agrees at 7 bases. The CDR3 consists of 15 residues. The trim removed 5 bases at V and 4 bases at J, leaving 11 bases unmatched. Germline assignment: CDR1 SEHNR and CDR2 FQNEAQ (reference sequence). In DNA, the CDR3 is TGTGCCAGCAGCGCCAGGACAGGTAAACCTTACGAGCAGTACTTC. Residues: CASSARTGKPYEQYF.

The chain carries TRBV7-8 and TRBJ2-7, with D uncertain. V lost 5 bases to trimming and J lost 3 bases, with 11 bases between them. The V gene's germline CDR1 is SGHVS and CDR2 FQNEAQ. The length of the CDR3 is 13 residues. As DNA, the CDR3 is TGTGCCAGCAGCCCACCCCATCTCTACGAGCAGTACTTC. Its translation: CASSPPHLYEQYF.

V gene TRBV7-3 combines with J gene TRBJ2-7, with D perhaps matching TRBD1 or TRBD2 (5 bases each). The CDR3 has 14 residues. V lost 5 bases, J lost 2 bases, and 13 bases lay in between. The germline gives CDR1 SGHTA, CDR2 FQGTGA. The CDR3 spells CASSDQPGPYEQYF. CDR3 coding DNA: TGTGCCAGCAGCGACCAACCGGGGCCCTACGAGCAGTACTTC. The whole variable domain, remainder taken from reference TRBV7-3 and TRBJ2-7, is GAGVSQTPSNKVTEKGKYVELRCDPISGHTALYWYRQSLGQGPEFLIYFQGTGAADDSGLPNDRFFAVRPEGSVSTLKIQRTERGDSAVYLCASSDQPGPYEQYFGPGTRLTVT.

CDR3 nucleotide sequence: TGTGCCAGCAGTGACGGCAGAGCAACTAATGAAAAACTGTTTTTT. This gives the protein CASSDGRATNEKLFF. The rearrangement links TRBV25-1 to TRBJ1-4; the D is unclear. There are 15 residues in the CDR3. The germline CDR1 and CDR2 sequences are MGHDK and SYGVNS. V was cut by 3 bases and J by 0 bases, with 8 bases left in between.

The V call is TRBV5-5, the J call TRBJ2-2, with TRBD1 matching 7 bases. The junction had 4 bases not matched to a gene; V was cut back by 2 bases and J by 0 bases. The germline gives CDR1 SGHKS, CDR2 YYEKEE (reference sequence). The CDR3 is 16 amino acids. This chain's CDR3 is CASSFRTGPNTGELFF. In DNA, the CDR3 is TGTGCCAGCAGCTTCCGGACAGGCCCGAACACCGGGGAGCTGTTTTTT. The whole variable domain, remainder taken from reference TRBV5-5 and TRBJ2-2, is DAGVTQSPTHLIKTRGQQVTLRCSPISGHKSVSWYQQVLGQGPQFIFQYYEKEERGRGNFPDRFSARQFPNYSSELNVNALLLGDSALYLCASSFRTGPNTGELFFGEGSRLTVL.

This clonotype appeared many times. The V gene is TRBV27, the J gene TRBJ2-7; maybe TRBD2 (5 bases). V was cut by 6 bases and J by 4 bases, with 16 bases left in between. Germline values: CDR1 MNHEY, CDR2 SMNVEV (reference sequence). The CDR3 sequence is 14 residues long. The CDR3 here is CASSLAGFSYEQYF. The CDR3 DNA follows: TGTGCCAGCAGCCTAGCCGGATTTAGTTACGAGCAGTACTTC.